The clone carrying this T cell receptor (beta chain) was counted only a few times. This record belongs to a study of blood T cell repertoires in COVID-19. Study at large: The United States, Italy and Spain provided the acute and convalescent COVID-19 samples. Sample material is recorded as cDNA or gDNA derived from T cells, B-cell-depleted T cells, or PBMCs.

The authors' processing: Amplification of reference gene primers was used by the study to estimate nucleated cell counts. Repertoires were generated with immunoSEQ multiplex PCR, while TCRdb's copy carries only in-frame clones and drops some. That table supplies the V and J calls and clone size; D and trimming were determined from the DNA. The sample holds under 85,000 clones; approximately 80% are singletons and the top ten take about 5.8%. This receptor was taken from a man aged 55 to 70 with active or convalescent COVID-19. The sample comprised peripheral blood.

The DNA for the CDR3 is TGTGCCAGCAGTCGGCTGGACAGGAGCTATGGCTACACCTTC. Amino acids: CASSRLDRSYGYTF. The rearrangement links TRBV28 to TRBJ1-2, with 7 positions matching TRBD1. This CDR3 has 14 amino acids. Germline V gives CDR1 MDHEN, CDR2 SYDVKM. The V segment lost 5 bases and the J segment 4 bases; nucleotides outside the gene matches: 7.